This TCR beta chain was identified in a study of blood T cell repertoires in COVID-19. Turning to the study itself: Donors of Cohort 3 who recovered were those that had two negative PCRs, clearance, or symptom resolution. PBMCs, B-cell-depleted T cells, or T cells provided the cDNA or gDNA that made up the material.

From germline, CDR1 is MNHEY and CDR2 SVGAGI. V lost 0 bases to trimming and J lost 5 bases; unmatched junction nucleotides: 2. The CDR3 is 14 amino acids. The participants were between roughly 18 and 100 years old and came from about two dozen US areas. Participants' reported clinical history set cohort assignment. This clone was observed once. Sequencing was performed with immunoSEQ multiplex PCR; in TCRdb, only in-frame clones are kept and a portion is missing. This table has more than 120,000 clones, under 90% appearing once. J is TRBJ2-7 and V is TRBV6-5, with 9 bases that match TRBD1. The source material was PBMCs or T cells enriched from blood (not recorded which). This clonotype originated in a man in his forties or fifties in a cohort exposed to, infected with or recovered from COVID-19 (not recorded which). The CDR3 nucleotides are TGTGCCAGCAGTTACTCCGGGACAGGGAACGAGCAGTACTTC. Translating gives CASSYSGTGNEQYF.